This entry lists 8 T cell receptor beta chains sequenced from one sample in a study of T-cell memory formation after mild COVID-19. TCRdb analysed the 5' RACE reads with MiXCR anew, one entry per CDR3 protein. The sample records hundreds of thousands of distinct CDR3 sequences, about a sixth being singletons. Material: PBMCs or a T cell subset sorted from them (not recorded which). These receptors all stem from a man aged 18 to 30 who had mild COVID-19 (a few samples of this study predate the infection). Cell type and time point are not known.

This clonotype was detected only a few times. The V and J genes are TRBV7-2 and TRBJ2-7, with 8 bases fitting TRBD2. CDR3 length: 18 residues. Germline V gives CDR1 SGHTA, CDR2 FQGNSA. V gave up 5 bases and J gave up 1 base; unmatched junction bases: 16. The CDR3 DNA follows: TGTGCCAGCAGCGCCTTGGCGCGGGGGGCCGTTTATTCCTACGAGCAGTACTTC. Its translation is CASSALARGAVYSYEQYF.

This clonotype was found a few times. The chain has TRBV29-1 and TRBJ1-1; D unclear. Germline CDR1 is SQVTM and CDR2 is ANQGSEA. There are 11 residues in the CDR3. V was trimmed by 7 bases and J by 11 bases, leaving 17 bases between them. The CDR3 nucleotides read TGCAGCGCGGTAGTTCTGGCTCGGGCTTTCTTT. Residues: CSAVVLARAFF.

This clonotype has only a few counts. This chain uses TRBV18 with TRBJ1-2; a possible D gene is TRBD1 (6 bases). In germline, CDR1 is KGHSH, CDR2 LQKENI. The length of the CDR3 is 12 residues. V was cut by 4 bases and J by 6 bases, with 9 bases left in between. This CDR3 is CASSHYRDGYTF. The CDR3 DNA reads TGTGCCAGCTCACATTACAGGGATGGCTACACCTTC.

In its sample, this clonotype was seen a few times. The chain couples TRBV6-5 to TRBJ1-2, with D possibly matching TRBD1 (5 bases). The germline V and J ends were trimmed by 2 bases and 5 bases, with 12 bases remaining between them. CDR1 is MNHEY, CDR2 SVGAGI, per germline. The CDR3 contains 14 residues. The CDR3 sequence is CASSYLQGWYGYTF. The CDR3 DNA is TGTGCCAGCAGTTACCTCCAGGGATGGTATGGCTACACCTTC.

This clonotype was seen only a few times. The V call is TRBV30, the J call TRBJ2-1; a possible D gene is TRBD1 (6 bases). CDR1 and CDR2 (germline): GTSNPN, SVGIG (reference sequence). V was pared by 1 base and J by 11 bases, with 9 bases between. The CDR3 contains 11 residues. The CDR3 is CAWSAGTKQFF. Here the CDR3 DNA reads TGTGCCTGGAGTGCCGGGACAAAGCAGTTCTTC. Variable domain in full (rest from reference TRBV30 and TRBJ2-1): SQTIHQWPATLVQPVGSPLSLECTVEGTSNPNLYWYRQAAGRGLQLLFYSVGIGQISSEVPQNLSASRPQDRQFILSSKKLLLSDSGFYLCAWSAGTKQFFGPGTRLTVL.

In this sample, this clonotype turned up a few times. The genes are TRBV20-1 and TRBJ2-7, with 8 bases identical to TRBD1. V shed 0 bases, J shed 6 bases, and the junction held 4 bases outside the gene matches. Germline assignment: CDR1 DFQATT and CDR2 SNEGSKA (reference sequence). There are 13 residues in the CDR3. CDR3 sequence (DNA): TGCAGTGCTAGAGATATCACAGGGGGCGAGCAGTACGTC. It yields the protein CSARDITGGEQYV.

This clonotype appeared a few times. The CDR3 sequence is CASSMTVSHYNEQFF. CDR3 bases: TGCGCCAGCAGTATGACAGTATCCCATTACAATGAGCAGTTCTTC. This chain links TRBV5-1 with TRBJ2-1; possibly TRBD1 for D (5 bases). This CDR3 is 15 amino acids long. V was trimmed by 5 bases and J by 4 bases, leaving 16 bases between them. Looked up from germline, CDR1 is SGHRS and CDR2 is YFSETQ.

The rearrangement links TRBV5-1 to TRBJ2-2; possible D gene TRBD1, 6 bases. CDR1 is SGHRS and CDR2 is YFSETQ in the germline V gene. The CDR3 runs to 13 residues. The V and J ends lost 4 bases and 4 bases respectively, with 8 bases between them. CDR3 sequence reads: CASSRDTTGELFF. The CDR3 nucleotides read TGCGCCAGCAGCAGGGACACCACCGGGGAGCTGTTTTTT.